Presented here are 7 T cell receptor beta chains from one specimen sequenced in a study of T cell changes during pregnancy in multiple sclerosis. The table came from immunoSEQ multiplex PCR; TCRdb's copy has only in-frame clones and leaves some out. Altogether roughly 80,000 clones are present, about 90% being singletons, with the ten largest covering 2.6%. The sequencing used peripheral blood, collected before pregnancy. The receptors originated from a female donor with multiple sclerosis, enrolled in a pregnancy study.

In its sample, this clone was seen once. The chain's CDR3 is CASSLVRGSRNEQFF. The CDR3 DNA sequence: TGTGCCAGCAGCTTAGTCCGGGGTAGCAGAAATGAGCAGTTCTTC. J is TRBJ2-1 and V is TRBV7-2, with D possibly being TRBD2 (5 bases). The V and J ends lost 1 base and 7 bases respectively, with 14 bases between them. This CDR3 region has 15 residues. Germline V lookup: CDR1 SGHTA, CDR2 FQGNSA.

The chain employs TRBV5-6 and TRBJ1-1, with unresolved D. Trimming removed 2 bases from V and 0 bases from J, with 20 bases in between. The CDR3 covers 18 residues. Germline V gene lookup returns CDR1 SGHDT and CDR2 YYEEEE. CDR3 protein: CASSFKLYLRRLNTEAFF. The CDR3 bases are TGTGCCAGCAGCTTCAAACTATATCTCCGGAGACTGAACACTGAAGCTTTCTTT.

The rearrangement uses TRBV4-1 and TRBJ2-1; 12 bases agree with TRBD2. This CDR3 region has 16 residues. Germline CDR1 MGHRA, CDR2 YSYEKL. The J segment lost 7 bases and the V segment lost 8 bases, leaving 12 bases of the junction unmatched. The DNA of the CDR3 is TGCGCCAGCTCTGATTCTAGCGGGAGGGCCTCGAATGAGCAGTTCTTC. Translating it yields CASSDSSGRASNEQFF.

V is TRBV29-1 and J is TRBJ1-5, with 7 nucleotides matching TRBD1. Unmatched junction bases numbered 7, after V lost 6 bases and J lost 5 bases. From germline, CDR1 is SQVTM and CDR2 ANQGSEA. The CDR3 has 13 residues. Here the CDR3 reads CSVQQGRDQPQHF. The CDR3 DNA reads as TGCAGCGTACAACAGGGGAGAGATCAGCCCCAGCATTTT.

This clone has more than one count but fewer than ten. This rearrangement joins TRBV7-2 to TRBJ2-2, with 12 bases identical to TRBD2. This CDR3 has 16 amino acids. The germline gives CDR1 SGHTA, CDR2 FQGNSA. J lost 7 bases, V lost 0 bases, and 3 bases had no gene match. CDR3 protein: CASSLASGLAGGELFF. CDR3 nucleotide sequence: TGTGCCAGCAGCTTAGCCTCGGGACTAGCGGGCGGGGAGCTGTTTTTT. The variable domain in full, completed from reference TRBV7-2 and TRBJ2-2, reads GAGVSQSPSNKVTEKGKDVELRCDPISGHTALYWYRQSLGQGLEFLIYFQGNSAPDKSGLPSDRFSAERTGGSVSTLTIQRTQQEDSAVYLCASSLASGLAGGELFFGEGSRLTVL.

This clone was seen more than once but under ten times. This chain joins TRBV7-9 and TRBJ1-5, with 7 bases matching TRBD1. V shed 5 bases, J shed 11 bases, and the junction held 9 bases outside the gene matches. Germline V gene data show CDR1 as SEHNR and CDR2 as FQNEAQ (reference sequence). This CDR3 has 13 amino acids. The DNA of the CDR3 is TGTGCCAGCAGCAATACAGGGGTAGGAACCCAGCATTTT. It is translated as CASSNTGVGTQHF.

The CDR3 nucleotides read TGTGCCTGGAAACCACAGGGAGACTATGGCTACACCTTC. It is translated as CAWKPQGDYGYTF. The V and J genes are TRBV30 and TRBJ1-2; D is perhaps TRBD1 (6 bases). The germline V and J ends were trimmed by 4 bases and 3 bases, with 12 bases remaining between them. Germline CDR1 reads GTSNPN; CDR2 reads SVGIG (reference sequence). This CDR3 comprises 13 residues.